This entry is about one T cell receptor beta chain. The data stem from a study of cytomegalovirus exposure and HLA in healthy donors. The germline V gene has CDR1 SGHNT and CDR2 YYREEE (reference sequence). The CDR3 is 15 amino acids. J gave up 5 bases and V 4 bases, and 8 bases lay outside the gene matches. Primers for the PCR totalled 60 Vbeta and 13 Jbeta. Generated by immunoSEQ multiplex PCR, the TCRdb table keeps only in-frame clones and is missing some. The profile covers fewer than 180,000 clones, with more than 65% appearing a single time and roughly 6% taken by the ten largest. The rearrangement joins TRBV5-4 to TRBJ2-7; 11 nucleotides line up with TRBD1. The receptor was derived from a man aged 45 to 65 in good health and CMV-seropositive. The sample comprised PBMCs. The CDR3 bases are TGTGCCAGCAGCATGACCGGGACAGGGGGAGACGAGCAGTACTTC. It is translated as CASSMTGTGGDEQYF.